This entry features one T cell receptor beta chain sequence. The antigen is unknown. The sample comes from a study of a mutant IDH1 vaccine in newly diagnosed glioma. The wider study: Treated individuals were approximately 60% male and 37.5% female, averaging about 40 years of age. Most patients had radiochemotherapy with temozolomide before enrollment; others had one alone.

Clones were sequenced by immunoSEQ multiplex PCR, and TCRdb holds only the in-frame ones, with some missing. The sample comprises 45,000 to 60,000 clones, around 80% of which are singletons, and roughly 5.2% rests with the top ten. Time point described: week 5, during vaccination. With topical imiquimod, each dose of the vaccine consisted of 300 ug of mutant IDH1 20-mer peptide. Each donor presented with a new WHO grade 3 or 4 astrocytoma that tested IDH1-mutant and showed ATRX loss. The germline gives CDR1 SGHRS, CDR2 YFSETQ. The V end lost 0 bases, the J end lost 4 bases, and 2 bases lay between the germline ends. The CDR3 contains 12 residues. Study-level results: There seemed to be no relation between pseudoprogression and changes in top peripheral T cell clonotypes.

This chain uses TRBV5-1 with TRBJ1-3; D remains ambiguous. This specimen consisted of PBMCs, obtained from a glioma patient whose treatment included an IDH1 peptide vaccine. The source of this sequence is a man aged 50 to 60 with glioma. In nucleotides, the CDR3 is TGCGCCAGCAGCTTGGGGGGAAACACCATATATTTT. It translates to CASSLGGNTIYF. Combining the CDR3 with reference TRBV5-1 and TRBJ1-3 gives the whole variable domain KAGVTQTPRYLIKTRGQQVTLSCSPISGHRSVSWYQQTPGQGLQFLFEYFSETQRNKGNFPGRFSGRQFSNSRSEMNVSTLELGDSALYLCASSLGGNTIYFGEGSWLTVV.